This paragraph covers one TCR beta chain sequence. Its matching antigen is unknown. Reverse transcribing all isolated RNA meant expressed TCRB transcripts were sequenced. Method: immunoSEQ multiplex PCR; TCRdb's copy keeps in-frame clones and lacks some. The profile shows 300,000 or so clones, roughly 14% of them singletons. This specimen belongs to a study of beta chain features in type 1 diabetes. Overall study results and limits: A potential PCR bias toward shorter templates would be equal in patient and control samples. VDJ junctions in type 1 diabetes patients carried more deletions and fewer insertions. A moderate, significant TCRB CDR3 shortening appeared in type 1 diabetes across four CD4+ subsets.

V was pared by 4 bases and J by 9 bases, with 13 bases between. The CDR3 extends over 12 amino acids. CDR1 is SNHLY and CDR2 is FYNNEI in the germline V gene. Input material: naive CD4+ T cells from blood. The receptor was derived from a woman aged 18 to 35 with type 1 diabetes. The genes are TRBV2 and TRBJ2-7; weak D call: TRBD2 (5 bases). The CDR3 region has the DNA TGTGCCAGCAGTGGGCTAGCCCACGCGCAGTACTTC. Protein sequence: CASSGLAHAQYF.